The 24 T cell receptor beta chains listed next were all sequenced from one sample in a study of shared clonotypes between healthy human individuals. TCRdb keeps only in-frame clones here, not all; method: immunoSEQ multiplex PCR. Of a few hundred thousand clones listed, around 97% are singletons. The specimen was naive CD4+ T cells sorted from blood. Subset in this sample: CD45RA+ positively selected. These receptors were obtained from a woman in her 30s in good health.

Written as DNA, the CDR3 is TGTGCCAGCAGTACGCACTCCTCCGGGACTAGCTCCTACGAGCAGTACTTC. Translating gives CASSTHSSGTSSYEQYF. The chain carries TRBV28 and TRBJ2-7, with 8 bases aligning to TRBD2. Germline CDR1 reads MDHEN; CDR2 reads SYDVKM. The CDR3 is made up of 17 amino acids. V was pared by 5 bases and J by 0 bases, with 12 bases of the junction left unmatched.

This clone was observed a single time. This chain connects TRBV4-1 to TRBJ2-1; no clear D gene. The V gene's germline CDR1 is MGHRA and CDR2 YSYEKL. There are 15 residues in the CDR3. V shed 4 bases and J shed 0 bases, with 10 bases lying between them. The CDR3 loop reads CASSPDGSSYNEQFF. DNA for the CDR3: TGCGCCAGCAGCCCGGACGGCAGCTCCTACAATGAGCAGTTCTTC.

As for this clone: Mismatch with germline at one junction end may stem from a read error. V usage is TRBV15 and J usage is TRBJ2-1; no clear D gene. There are 12 residues in the CDR3. Germline V lookup: CDR1 LNHNV, CDR2 YYDKDF (reference sequence). CDR3 amino acids: CATSRAYYEQFF. Written as DNA, the CDR3 is TGTGCCACCAGCAGAGCCTACTATGAGCAGTTCTTC.

J is TRBJ2-5 and V is TRBV11-2; the D gene is possibly TRBD1 (5 bases). Judging by the DNA end, TRBJ2-7 fits better; the J call may be wrong. There are 14 residues in the CDR3. Germline V CDR1 and CDR2: SGHAT, FQNNGV. The CDR3 loop is CASRGPGPSYEQYF. In nucleotides, the CDR3 is TGTGCCAGCAGGGGGCCAGGACCCTCCTACGAGCAGTACTTC.

This sequence joins TRBV6-6 and TRBJ2-5, with D uncertain. Per germline, CDR1 MNHNY and CDR2 SVGAGI (reference sequence). The germline V and J ends were trimmed by 0 bases and 1 base, with 9 bases remaining between them. The CDR3 loop spans 15 amino acids. CDR3 in DNA: TGTGCCAGCAGTTACTCGAAGGCAGTCCAAGAGACCCAGTACTTC. Translated: CASSYSKAVQETQYF.

The V call is TRBV30, the J call TRBJ1-1; D is perhaps TRBD1 (5 bases). Germline CDR1 GTSNPN, CDR2 SVGIG (reference sequence). V was cut by 0 bases and J by 6 bases, with 11 bases left in between. CDR3 size: 13 residues. The CDR3 DNA reads TGTGCCTGGAGTGTATTGATGGGGGCTGAAGCTTTCTTT. Protein sequence: CAWSVLMGAEAFF.

The chain combines TRBV11-1 with TRBJ2-7; 12 bases are a match to TRBD2. The J segment lost 3 bases and the V segment lost 1 base, leaving 1 base of the junction unmatched. CDR1 and CDR2 from the germline V gene are SGHAT and FQDESV (reference sequence). The CDR3 loop spans 15 amino acids. CDR3 sequence reads: CASSLGTSGVYEQYF. The CDR3 DNA sequence: TGTGCCAGCAGCTTAGGGACTAGCGGGGTCTACGAGCAGTACTTC.

The chain has TRBV6-1 and TRBJ2-7; 7 bases match TRBD2. CDR1 and CDR2 from the germline V gene are MNHNS and SASEGT. This CDR3 region has 15 residues. J gave up 2 bases and V 1 base, and 5 bases lay outside the gene matches. The CDR3 spells CASSEVGGVTYEQYF. CDR3 nucleotides: TGTGCCAGCAGTGAAGTGGGAGGGGTTACCTACGAGCAGTACTTC.

This clone has just one count. V and J are TRBV27 and TRBJ2-1; 8 nucleotides line up with TRBD2. Trimming removed 2 bases from V and 5 bases from J; junction bases left unmatched: 5. Germline V CDR1 and CDR2: MNHEY, SMNVEV (reference sequence). The CDR3 runs to 15 residues. CDR3 DNA sequence: TGTGCCAGCAGTTTAGGGCGGGAGGCCCACAATGAGCAGTTCTTC. The encoded protein is CASSLGREAHNEQFF.

This sequence joins TRBV18 and TRBJ2-3; 7 bases match TRBD1. Germline lookup yields CDR1 KGHSH and CDR2 LQKENI. The ends lost 0 bases at V and 2 bases at J; junction bases unmatched: 2. This CDR3 comprises 15 residues. Here the CDR3 DNA reads TGTGCCAGCTCACCACCGGGACAGTACACAGATACGCAGTATTTT. Amino acids: CASSPPGQYTDTQYF.

The CDR3 DNA sequence: TGTGCCAGCAGCCTACAGGGGATAGATACGCAGTATTTT. It encodes CASSLQGIDTQYF. This rearrangement joins TRBV27 to TRBJ2-3; 7 bases match TRBD1. In germline, CDR1 is MNHEY, CDR2 SMNVEV (reference sequence). The CDR3 sequence is 13 residues long. With V trimmed by 6 bases and J by 5 bases, 5 bases remained unmatched.

The chain recombines TRBV19 with TRBJ2-1; tentative D call: TRBD1 (6 bases). The CDR3 is 13 amino acids. Germline CDR1 LNHDA, CDR2 SQIVND (reference sequence). V was trimmed by 8 bases and J by 4 bases, leaving 12 bases between them. The CDR3: CASGGQFYNEQFF. CDR3 coding DNA: TGTGCCAGTGGCGGACAGTTTTACAATGAGCAGTTCTTC.

The chain employs TRBV19 and TRBJ2-5, with D possibly matching TRBD1 (6 bases). The CDR3 is made up of 13 amino acids. The germline gives CDR1 LNHDA, CDR2 SQIVND (reference sequence). V was cut by 3 bases and J by 5 bases, with 10 bases left in between. The CDR3 DNA sequence: TGTGCCAGTAGTATCACAGGGTGGGAGACCCAGTACTTC. This gives the protein CASSITGWETQYF.

The chain carries TRBV30 and TRBJ2-1; maybe TRBD2 (5 bases). Germline CDR1 and CDR2: GTSNPN and SVGIG (reference sequence). V shed 1 base and J shed 7 bases, with 17 bases lying between them. The CDR3 is 15 amino acids. The CDR3 DNA reads TGTGCCTGGAGTGACAGAGAGCGGACTCGAAATGAGCAGTTCTTC. Protein sequence: CAWSDRERTRNEQFF.

Note on this clone: This sample also contains other DNA sequences that code for the same CDR3. V gene TRBV28 combines with J gene TRBJ2-7; D may correspond to TRBD1 or TRBD2 (5 bases each). The CDR3 totals 11 residues. The germline gives CDR1 MDHEN, CDR2 SYDVKM. V was clipped by 8 bases and J by 3 bases, with 8 bases between them. CDR3: CASRGVYEQYF. The CDR3 bases are TGTGCCAGCCGAGGGGTCTACGAGCAGTACTTC.

This clone is a singleton in its sample. The CDR3 protein is CAWRDYGVTEAFF. The CDR3 region has the DNA TGTGCCTGGAGGGATTACGGGGTCACTGAAGCTTTCTTT. V gene TRBV30 combines with J gene TRBJ1-1; no clear D gene. This CDR3 spans 13 amino acids. Trimming stripped 3 bases from V and 4 bases from J, with 12 bases between. Germline V CDR1 and CDR2: GTSNPN, SVGIG (reference sequence).

The sample holds one count of this clone. The J gene is TRBJ2-7, the V gene TRBV7-9; 8 bases map to TRBD1. CDR3 length equals 17 residues. The V gene's germline CDR1 is SEHNR and CDR2 FQNEAQ (reference sequence). The V gene end was trimmed by 5 bases and the J gene end by 0 bases; junction bases not matched to a gene: 12. CDR3 in amino acids: CASSTLQGAADSYEQYF. The DNA of the CDR3 is TGTGCCAGCAGCACCCTCCAGGGGGCTGCCGACTCCTACGAGCAGTACTTC.

V is TRBV5-4 and J is TRBJ1-5; unclear D gene. V was trimmed by 0 bases and J by 0 bases, leaving 10 bases between them. CDR3 length: 16 amino acids. CDR1 is SGHNT, CDR2 YYREEE, per germline (reference sequence). The CDR3, as DNA: TGTGCCAGCAGCTTGGGGGTCATTTTTAGCAATCAGCCCCAGCATTTT. It translates to CASSLGVIFSNQPQHF.

V gene TRBV28 combines with J gene TRBJ1-5; no definite D call. The V end lost 1 base, the J end lost 0 bases, and 16 bases lay between the germline ends. CDR1 and CDR2 from the germline V gene are MDHEN and SYDVKM. This CDR3 is built from 18 residues. CDR3 coding DNA: TGTGCCAGCAGTTTATTGTGGAATGTAGCTAATAGCAATCAGCCCCAGCATTTT. Translating gives CASSLLWNVANSNQPQHF.

V is TRBV7-8 and J is TRBJ1-2, with 8 positions matching TRBD1. This CDR3 has 14 residues. Germline trimming cut 5 bases from V and 4 bases from J; bases unmatched to any gene: 6. Germline V lookup: CDR1 SGHVS, CDR2 FQNEAQ. The CDR3 loop reads CASSVGQGGYGYTF. In nucleotides, the CDR3 is TGTGCCAGCAGCGTCGGACAGGGAGGCTATGGCTACACCTTC.

The V call is TRBV28, the J call TRBJ1-2; 9 bases are a match to TRBD1. The CDR3 spans 15 residues. V was clipped by 6 bases and J by 2 bases; unmatched bases: 7. In germline, CDR1 is MDHEN, CDR2 SYDVKM. The CDR3 sequence: CASRTGDRVNYGYTF. CDR3 nucleotides: TGTGCCAGCAGGACCGGGGACAGGGTAAACTATGGCTACACCTTC.

The chain couples TRBV6-5 to TRBJ1-1; possibly TRBD1 for D (6 bases). In germline, CDR1 is MNHEY, CDR2 SVGAGI. The CDR3 is 13 residues long. V was shortened by 7 bases and J by 2 bases, with 11 bases between the two germline ends. The chain's CDR3 is CASTRDINTEAFF. The CDR3 DNA sequence: TGTGCCAGCACCCGGGACATTAACACTGAAGCTTTCTTT.

The genes are TRBV29-1 and TRBJ1-2; D might be TRBD1 (5 bases). V lost 7 bases and J lost 6, with 21 bases in between. Germline CDR1 is SQVTM and CDR2 is ANQGSEA. CDR3 length: 14 amino acids. As DNA, the CDR3 is TGCAGCGCCAGGACTGGGGGGGGAACCCATGGCTACACCTTC. It translates to CSARTGGGTHGYTF.

The V and J genes are TRBV5-1 and TRBJ2-3; possibly TRBD2 for D (6 bases). The CDR3 is made up of 14 amino acids. V shed 5 bases and J shed 1 base, with 11 bases lying between them. Per germline, CDR1 SGHRS and CDR2 YFSETQ. CDR3 sequence: CASRSSGRTDTQYF. The CDR3 coding sequence is TGCGCCAGCAGATCAAGCGGGCGCACAGATACGCAGTATTTT.